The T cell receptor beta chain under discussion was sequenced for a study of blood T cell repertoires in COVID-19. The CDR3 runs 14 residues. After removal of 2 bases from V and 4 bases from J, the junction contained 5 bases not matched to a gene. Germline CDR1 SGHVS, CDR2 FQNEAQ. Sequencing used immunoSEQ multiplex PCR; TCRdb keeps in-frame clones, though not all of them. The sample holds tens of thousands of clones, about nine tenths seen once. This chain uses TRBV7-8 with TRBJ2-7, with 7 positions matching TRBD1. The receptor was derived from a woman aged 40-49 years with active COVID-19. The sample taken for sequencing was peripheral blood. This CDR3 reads CASSLRQGGYEQYF. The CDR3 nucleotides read TGTGCCAGCAGCTTACGACAGGGCGGGTACGAGCAGTACTTC.